The clone carrying this T cell receptor beta chain was seen a few times. The entry originates in a study of human T cells and chemical hapten exposure. The time point here: pre-sensitization, week 0. Regarding treatment: therapeutic diphenylcyclopropenone sensitization with weekly scalp DPC. TCRdb processed the RACE reads anew with MiXCR; each CDR3 protein has one entry. The sample has about 290,000 distinct CDR3 sequences, 7.5% to 8% seen once. Germline V gene sequence: CDR1 SGHRS, CDR2 YFSETQ. The V and J ends lost 4 bases and 7 bases respectively, with 15 bases between them. CDR3 length: 14 residues.

The chain combines TRBV5-1 with TRBJ2-4; D is possibly TRBD1 or TRBD2 (6 bases each). This TCR derives from a young man with alopecia areata. Some clones in this sample may be carry-over from other donors' samples. Sample: whole blood, taken in connection with sensitization to the hapten diphenylcyclopropenone (DPC). The CDR3 reads CASSPLTGGNIQYF. CDR3 DNA sequence: TGCGCCAGCAGCCCCCTGACAGGAGGGAACATTCAGTACTTC.